A selection of T cell receptor beta chains follows, all from one sample in a study of T cell responses to AZD1222 COVID-19 vaccine. TCRdb keeps only in-frame clones here, not all; method: immunoSEQ multiplex PCR. The sample consists of roughly 50,000 clones, about 74% of them appearing once. The input for sequencing was peripheral blood, taken on day 0 of AZD1222 vaccination. The receptor set was obtained from an adult in good health. CDR3s include the opening cysteine and the closing phenylalanine or tryptophan. Fields, in order: J gene, V gene, D gene, clone size, CDR3 DNA, CDR3 protein. A D gene is named only where the DNA matches it firmly. Rows give clone size only sometimes, using once, few, many, or a class for an expanded clone.

j_gene: TRBJ1-1; v_gene: TRBV19; d_gene: NA; abundance: NA; CDR3nt: TGTGCCAGTAGTATGGGGAAGGACACTGAAGCTTTCTTT; CDR3aa: CASSMGKDTEAFF
j_gene: TRBJ1-5; v_gene: TRBV6-5; d_gene: NA; abundance: NA; CDR3nt: TGTGCCAGCAAGGTGCCAGGGACGAATCAGCCCCAGCATTTT; CDR3aa: CASKVPGTNQPQHF
j_gene: TRBJ1-1; v_gene: TRBV7-3; d_gene: TRBD1; abundance: NA; CDR3nt: TGTGCCAGCAGCCGTACAGGGGGCAAGGCTGAAGCTTTCTTT; CDR3aa: CASSRTGGKAEAFF
j_gene: TRBJ1-1; v_gene: TRBV3-1/TRBV3-2; d_gene: NA; abundance: NA; CDR3nt: TGTGCCAGCAGCCATAGCCGGGCTGAAGCTTTCTTT; CDR3aa: CASSHSRAEAFF
j_gene: TRBJ1-1; v_gene: TRBV19; d_gene: TRBD1; abundance: NA; CDR3nt: TGTGCCAGTAGATCGGGACAGCTGAACACTGAAGCTTTCTTT; CDR3aa: CASRSGQLNTEAFF
j_gene: TRBJ1-6; v_gene: TRBV28; d_gene: TRBD1; abundance: medium-sized; CDR3nt: TGTGCCAGCAGTACCCAAAGACAGGGGCATTATTCACCCCTCCACTTT; CDR3aa: CASSTQRQGHYSPLHF
j_gene: TRBJ1-2; v_gene: TRBV2; d_gene: NA; abundance: NA; CDR3nt: TGTGCCAGCAGGGCGGGCCTCAAGGACTTCTATGGCTACACCTTC; CDR3aa: CASRAGLKDFYGYTF
j_gene: TRBJ2-2; v_gene: TRBV19; d_gene: NA; abundance: once; CDR3nt: TGTGCCAGTAGTTCCCTCTCGGGACGTATCACAGCCGGGGAGCTGTTTTTT; CDR3aa: CASSSLSGRITAGELFF
j_gene: TRBJ2-4; v_gene: TRBV28; d_gene: NA; abundance: NA; CDR3nt: TGTGCCAGCAGTTTACCCCCGGTAGCCAAAAACATTCAGTACTTC; CDR3aa: CASSLPPVAKNIQYF
j_gene: TRBJ1-2; v_gene: TRBV18; d_gene: TRBD1; abundance: NA; CDR3nt: TGTGCCAGCTCCCCCACGGGACAGAAGGGCTACACCTTC; CDR3aa: CASSPTGQKGYTF
j_gene: TRBJ1-2; v_gene: TRBV14; d_gene: NA; abundance: NA; CDR3nt: TGTGCCAGCAGCCAAGATCGTCGGGTTGGTGAAGCTAACTATGGCTACACCTTC; CDR3aa: CASSQDRRVGEANYGYTF
j_gene: TRBJ1-6; v_gene: TRBV28; d_gene: NA; abundance: NA; CDR3nt: TGTGCCAGCAGTTCGTCCCTTCAGGGTAACAATTCACCCCTCCACTTT; CDR3aa: CASSSSLQGNNSPLHF
j_gene: TRBJ2-1; v_gene: TRBV6-6; d_gene: TRBD1; abundance: few; CDR3nt: TGTGCCAGCACTTGGGACAGACTCTACAATGAGCAGTTCTTC; CDR3aa: CASTWDRLYNEQFF
j_gene: TRBJ1-4; v_gene: TRBV6-1; d_gene: TRBD1; abundance: NA; CDR3nt: TGTGCCAGCAGTGGGGGTGGGACAGCGAAAAATGAAAAACTGTTTTTT; CDR3aa: CASSGGGTAKNEKLFF
j_gene: TRBJ1-2; v_gene: TRBV30; d_gene: NA; abundance: NA; CDR3nt: TGTGCCTGGAGTGGCTCCGGATTACCCTATGGCTACACCTTC; CDR3aa: CAWSGSGLPYGYTF
j_gene: TRBJ2-1; v_gene: TRBV21-1; d_gene: NA; abundance: NA; CDR3nt: TGTGCCAGCAGCATGGGACGGAAGCAGTTCTTC; CDR3aa: CASSMGRKQFF
j_gene: TRBJ1-2; v_gene: TRBV3-1/TRBV3-2; d_gene: NA; abundance: NA; CDR3nt: TGTGCCAGCAGCACCAGAGGAGAATCTGGCTACACCTTC; CDR3aa: CASSTRGESGYTF
j_gene: TRBJ1-2; v_gene: TRBV7-2; d_gene: NA; abundance: few; CDR3nt: TGTGCCAGCAGCCAGGGACCTTCGGGCTACACCTTC; CDR3aa: CASSQGPSGYTF
j_gene: TRBJ1-2; v_gene: TRBV6-2/TRBV6-3; d_gene: NA; abundance: NA; CDR3nt: TGTGCCAGCAGTTCTACGGGGGCCTTTTATGGCTACACCTTC; CDR3aa: CASSSTGAFYGYTF
j_gene: TRBJ2-7; v_gene: TRBV5-8; d_gene: NA; abundance: NA; CDR3nt: TGTGCCAGCAGCTTGAATCAGGGCAACGAGCAGTACTTC; CDR3aa: CASSLNQGNEQYF
j_gene: TRBJ1-2; v_gene: TRBV29-1; d_gene: NA; abundance: NA; CDR3nt: TGCAGCGTGGTCTATGCGGGGCGGGGGAACTATGGCTACACCTTC; CDR3aa: CSVVYAGRGNYGYTF
j_gene: TRBJ1-1; v_gene: TRBV5-4; d_gene: TRBD1; abundance: NA; CDR3nt: TGTGCCAGCAGCTCTCAACAGGGGGCAGGCACTGAAGCTTTCTTT; CDR3aa: CASSSQQGAGTEAFF
j_gene: TRBJ2-3; v_gene: TRBV27; d_gene: NA; abundance: NA; CDR3nt: TGTGCCAGCAGTTTATCGGTTAGCGGTGATACGCAGTATTTT; CDR3aa: CASSLSVSGDTQYF
j_gene: TRBJ1-6; v_gene: TRBV19; d_gene: NA; abundance: NA; CDR3nt: TGTGCCAGCTCCCATAGGGGGGGGGATTCACCCCTCCACTTT; CDR3aa: CASSHRGGDSPLHF
j_gene: TRBJ1-2; v_gene: TRBV28; d_gene: NA; abundance: few; CDR3nt: TGTGCCAGCAGTGGGGGGGGAGTTAACTATGGCTACACCTTC; CDR3aa: CASSGGGVNYGYTF
j_gene: TRBJ1-6; v_gene: TRBV28; d_gene: TRBD1; abundance: few; CDR3nt: TGTGCCAGCAGTAACGCCGGGACAGGGGGCAACTCACCCCTCCACTTT; CDR3aa: CASSNAGTGGNSPLHF
j_gene: TRBJ2-7; v_gene: TRBV19; d_gene: NA; abundance: NA; CDR3nt: TGTGCCAGTAGTACTCGGCAGGGTACCTACGAGCAGTACTTC; CDR3aa: CASSTRQGTYEQYF
j_gene: TRBJ2-3; v_gene: TRBV5-1; d_gene: TRBD2; abundance: NA; CDR3nt: TGCGCCAGCAGCTCTCCGGGACTAGCGGGCCAGACGCAGTATTTT; CDR3aa: CASSSPGLAGQTQYF
j_gene: TRBJ1-1; v_gene: TRBV15; d_gene: NA; abundance: medium-sized; CDR3nt: TGTGCCACCAGCAGAGATCAGGGATTGCTGAACACTGAAGCTTTCTTT; CDR3aa: CATSRDQGLLNTEAFF
j_gene: TRBJ2-3; v_gene: TRBV30; d_gene: TRBD2; abundance: NA; CDR3nt: TGTGCCTGGGGTCCAGTTCTAGCGGGAGTAATAGATACGCAGTATTTT; CDR3aa: CAWGPVLAGVIDTQYF
j_gene: TRBJ1-2; v_gene: TRBV9; d_gene: NA; abundance: NA; CDR3nt: TGTGCCAGCAGCGTAGCGCCAGGAGGGGTCTCTGGCTACACCTTC; CDR3aa: CASSVAPGGVSGYTF
j_gene: TRBJ2-1; v_gene: TRBV20-1; d_gene: NA; abundance: NA; CDR3nt: TGCAGTGCTAGTCGGCAGGACGCCTACAATGAGCAGTTCTTC; CDR3aa: CSASRQDAYNEQFF
j_gene: TRBJ1-2; v_gene: TRBV2; d_gene: NA; abundance: once; CDR3nt: TGTGCCAGCAGATCGCGCTTGTGGGGCTACACCTTC; CDR3aa: CASRSRLWGYTF
j_gene: TRBJ1-5; v_gene: TRBV5-1; d_gene: TRBD1; abundance: few; CDR3nt: TGCGCCAGCAGCTTGGATCTGGACAGGCATCAGCCCCAGCATTTT; CDR3aa: CASSLDLDRHQPQHF
j_gene: TRBJ1-2; v_gene: TRBV5-6; d_gene: TRBD1; abundance: NA; CDR3nt: TGTGCCAGCAGACCATCAGGGGGTGGTGATGGCTACACCTTC; CDR3aa: CASRPSGGGDGYTF
j_gene: TRBJ1-5; v_gene: TRBV2; d_gene: NA; abundance: few; CDR3nt: TGTGCCAGCAGTGAATCGGGGGCGCGGCAGCCCCAGCATTTT; CDR3aa: CASSESGARQPQHF
j_gene: TRBJ2-7; v_gene: TRBV6-5; d_gene: NA; abundance: NA; CDR3nt: TGTGCCAGCAGTCCTCCCACAGACAGTGAGCAGTACTTC; CDR3aa: CASSPPTDSEQYF